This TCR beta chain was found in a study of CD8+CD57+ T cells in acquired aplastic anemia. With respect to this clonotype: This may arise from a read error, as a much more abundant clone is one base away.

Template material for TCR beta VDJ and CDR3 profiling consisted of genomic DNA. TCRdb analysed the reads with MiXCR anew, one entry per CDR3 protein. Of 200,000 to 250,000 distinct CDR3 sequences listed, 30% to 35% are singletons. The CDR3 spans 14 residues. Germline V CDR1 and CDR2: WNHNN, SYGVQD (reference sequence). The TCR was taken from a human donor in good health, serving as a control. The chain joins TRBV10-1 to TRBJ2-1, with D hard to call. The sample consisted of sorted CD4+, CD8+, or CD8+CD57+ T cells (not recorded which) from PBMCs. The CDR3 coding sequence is TGCGCCAGCAGTGAGTCGGCCTCCTACAATGAGCAGTCCTTC. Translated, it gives CASSESASYNEQSF.